This T cell receptor (beta chain) was captured in a study of molecular identifiers for immune sequencing clone quantification. Trimming took off 4 bases at V and 4 bases at J, with 5 bases between the two ends. Per the germline V gene, CDR1 is LGHNA and CDR2 is YNFKEQ. The CDR3 consists of 12 residues. A single record per CDR3 protein comes from TCRdb applying MiXCR to the PCR reads. The table has tens of thousands of distinct CDR3 sequences, approximately 22% seen once. This clonotype appeared many times. The chain carries TRBV4-2 and TRBJ1-3; D is uncertain. The origin of this receptor is a human donor in good health. Some libraries in this study had Jurkat cell RNA spiked in. The sample consisted of naive CD8+ T cells from blood, with Jurkat cell RNA spiked in. Subset meaning: FACS-sorted CD8+CD4-CCR7+CD45RA+ naive T cells. CDR3 nucleotide sequence: TGTGCCAGCAGCCCTCGGGGAAACACCATATATTTT. Translated: CASSPRGNTIYF.